These 28 T cell receptor beta chains came from one sample sequenced in a study of T-cell reconstitution after alpha-beta-depleted transplantation in children. Construction of the TCRbeta library involved unique molecular identifiers. TCRdb passed the PCR reads through MiXCR, listing each CDR3 protein once. The sample holds about 470,000 distinct CDR3 sequences; about 40% are singletons and the top ten take 27%. Sequences were derived from PBMCs, sampled before TCRalphabeta/CD19-depleted stem cell transplant. Every receptor here comes from a girl aged 2 to 10 with aplastic anemia, due to receive a stem cell transplant.

The chain is built from TRBV18 and TRBJ2-5; tentatively, D is TRBD1 or TRBD2 (5 bases each). CDR3 size: 17 residues. Germline CDR1 is KGHSH and CDR2 is LQKENI. Between the trimmed V and J ends, which lost 5 bases and 3 bases, there was a span of 22 bases. This chain's CDR3 is CASSDTAWDGVEETQYF. The CDR3 region has the DNA TGTGCCAGCTCAGACACGGCTTGGGACGGAGTAGAAGAGACCCAGTACTTC.

Remarks on this clonotype: An end of the junction does not agree with germline; a read error may underlie this. The V and J genes are TRBV9 and TRBJ1-2, with 7 bases fitting TRBD1. The CDR3 has 17 residues. The germline V gene encodes CDR1 SGDLS and CDR2 YYNGEE. The CDR3 sequence is CAISFRPGTASRHGYTF. The CDR3 DNA sequence: TGTGCCATCAGCTTCAGACCCGGGACAGCCTCAAGGCATGGCTACACCTTC.

The chain employs TRBV20-1 and TRBJ2-3, with a tentative D call TRBD2 (6 bases). Looked up from germline, CDR1 is DFQATT and CDR2 is SNEGSKA (reference sequence). CDR3 length: 12 amino acids. Trimming left V 4 bases short and J 5 bases short, with 10 bases between. The CDR3 loop reads CSANRRGDTQYF. The CDR3 nucleotides are TGCAGTGCTAACCGGAGGGGAGATACGCAGTATTTT.

The table lists this clonotype with a few counts. This chain connects TRBV6-1 to TRBJ2-7; D gene uncertain. The CDR3 spans 12 residues. CDR1 is MNHNS, CDR2 SASEGT, per germline. Trimming shortened V by 2 bases and J by 3 bases, and 5 bases separated the two germline ends. CDR3 region: CASSESVYEQYF. CDR3 sequence (DNA): TGTGCCAGCAGTGAATCAGTCTACGAGCAGTACTTC.

This clonotype appeared a few times. The J gene is TRBJ2-2, the V gene TRBV7-9; D is ambiguous. The CDR3 length is 15 residues. Germline values: CDR1 SEHNR, CDR2 FQNEAQ (reference sequence). V lost 1 base to trimming and J lost 3 bases, with 9 bases between them. The CDR3 is CASSLVGRDTGELFF. CDR3 DNA: TGTGCCAGCAGCTTAGTAGGGCGCGACACCGGGGAGCTGTTTTTT. Supplemented by reference TRBV7-9 and TRBJ2-2, the full variable domain reads DTGVSQNPRHKITKRGQNVTFRCDPISEHNRLYWYRQTLGQGPEFLTYFQNEAQLEKSRLLSDRFSAERPKGSFSTLEIQRTEQGDSAMYLCASSLVGRDTGELFFGEGSRLTVL.

J is TRBJ2-5 and V is TRBV7-3; TRBD2 matches at 7 bases. This CDR3 has 16 residues. CDR1 is SGHTA, CDR2 FQGTGA, per germline. V lost 5 bases and J lost 5; bases outside the gene matches: 14. The CDR3 coding sequence is TGTGCCAGCAGCCCCGGGGCGACCGGGAGGATTGAGACCCAGTACTTC. Amino acid sequence: CASSPGATGRIETQYF.

This clonotype was found many times. V is TRBV5-1 and J is TRBJ2-7, with TRBD2 as a possible D gene (6 bases). CDR1 and CDR2 (germline): SGHRS, YFSETQ. The germline V and J ends were trimmed by 4 bases and 0 bases, with 11 bases remaining between them. The CDR3 totals 14 residues. CDR3 coding DNA: TGCGCCAGCAGCAGAGTAGCGGACTCCTACGAGCAGTACTTC. Its translation is CASSRVADSYEQYF.

The CDR3 here is CAISAGAPHEQFF. The CDR3 DNA is TGTGCCATCTCAGCGGGAGCGCCGCATGAGCAGTTCTTC. The chain is built from TRBV10-3 and TRBJ2-1, with TRBD2 identical over 8 bases. The V segment lost 8 bases and the J segment 8 bases; nucleotides outside the gene matches: 8. This CDR3 has 13 amino acids. CDR1 and CDR2 from the germline V gene are ENHRY and SYGVKD.

V usage is TRBV28 and J usage is TRBJ2-7; TRBD1 agrees at 10 bases. Germline CDR1 is MDHEN and CDR2 is SYDVKM. The CDR3 has 16 amino acids. V trimming: 5 bases; J trimming: 5 bases; junction bases outside the gene matches: 12. The CDR3: CASSIAGGGTGDEQYF. Written as DNA, the CDR3 is TGTGCCAGCAGTATTGCCGGGGGAGGGACAGGGGACGAGCAGTACTTC.

In regard to this clonotype: At one end the junction does not follow the germline gene, possibly because of a read error. V usage is TRBV15 and J usage is TRBJ1-1; 9 bases match TRBD1. CDR1 is LNHNV, CDR2 YYDKDF, per germline (reference sequence). This CDR3 is 19 amino acids long. The CDR3 loop is CATSRHYGGTGRSGTEGFF. The CDR3 nucleotides read TGTGCCACCAGCAGACACTATGGAGGGACAGGGAGGTCGGGGACTGAAGGTTTCTTT.

This clonotype was seen a few times. This chain connects TRBV2 to TRBJ1-1, with no clear D. The CDR3 runs to 12 residues. V lost 4 bases to trimming and J lost 1 base, with 4 bases between them. Germline V gene data show CDR1 as SNHLY and CDR2 as FYNNEI. DNA for the CDR3: TGTGCCAGCAGTGCAGCGAACACTGAAGCTTTCTTT. This translates into CASSAANTEAFF. Combining the CDR3 with reference TRBV2 and TRBJ1-1 gives the whole variable domain EPEVTQTPSHQVTQMGQEVILRCVPISNHLYFYWYRQILGQKVEFLVSFYNNEISEKSEIFDDQFSVERPDGSNFTLKIRSTKLEDSAMYFCASSAANTEAFFGQGTRLTVV.

This clonotype was seen only a few times. V usage is TRBV20-1 and J usage is TRBJ2-3; D is perhaps TRBD2 (5 bases). The V end was cut by 5 bases, the J end by 2 bases, with 20 bases between. CDR1 is DFQATT, CDR2 SNEGSKA, per germline (reference sequence). The CDR3 contains 16 residues. The chain's CDR3 is CSAARSLSGITDTQYF. The CDR3 nucleotides are TGCAGTGCTGCCCGGAGTTTGAGCGGAATCACAGATACGCAGTATTTT.

The chain links TRBV12-3 or TRBV12-4 to TRBJ2-1; 7 bases map to TRBD2. There are 15 residues in the CDR3. Germline trimming cut 6 bases from V and 0 bases from J; bases unmatched to any gene: 5. The CDR3 nucleotides are TGTGCCAGCAGAGTAGCGGGTGGCTCCTACAATGAGCAGTTCTTC. It translates to CASRVAGGSYNEQFF.

This clonotype has just one count. This chain links TRBV12-3 or TRBV12-4 with TRBJ1-1; D unclear. V was trimmed by 3 bases and J by 3 bases, leaving 14 bases between them. The CDR3 length is 15 residues. CDR3 sequence: CASSFVAESDTEAFF. The CDR3 bases are TGTGCCAGCAGTTTTGTAGCCGAGTCCGACACTGAAGCTTTCTTT.

This clonotype has at least ten counts. This chain connects TRBV6-1 to TRBJ2-7; D not resolved. Germline V gene sequence: CDR1 MNHNS, CDR2 SASEGT. The CDR3 runs to 16 residues. V lost 6 bases, J lost 2 bases, and 20 bases lay in between. The CDR3 DNA reads TGTGCCAGCAGGCCCAAGGACGGTTGGTGGGCCTACGAGCAGTACTTC. The encoded protein is CASRPKDGWWAYEQYF.

This clonotype was counted at least ten times. The CDR3 sequence: CASSLPTRVPQYF. The CDR3 coding sequence is TGTGCCAGCAGTTTACCCACTAGAGTCCCGCAGTATTTT. The chain links TRBV12-3 or TRBV12-4 to TRBJ2-3, with a possible D match to TRBD2 (5 bases). The CDR3 has 13 residues. Trimming took 2 bases from V and 10 from J, leaving 13 bases between them.

In its sample, this clonotype was seen many times. The chain couples TRBV28 to TRBJ2-3; TRBD2 aligns across 11 bases. Germline V gene data show CDR1 as MDHEN and CDR2 as SYDVKM. V dropped 6 bases and J dropped 6; count of bases not matched to a gene: 8. The CDR3 consists of 15 residues. CDR3 bases: TGTGCCAGCAGGGTGACTAGCGGGGCATCGGATACGCAGTATTTT. It codes for CASRVTSGASDTQYF.

The CDR3 coding sequence is TGCGCCAGCAGCTTGGCTGTCGAGAAATCACCCCTCCACTTT. Translation gives CASSLAVEKSPLHF. The chain links TRBV5-1 to TRBJ1-6, with D uncertain. Germline loops: CDR1 SGHRS, CDR2 YFSETQ. The V and J ends lost 0 bases and 10 bases respectively, with 11 bases between them. The CDR3 consists of 14 residues.

V and J are TRBV7-2 and TRBJ2-1; maybe TRBD2 (7 bases). This CDR3 is 13 amino acids long. The V gene lost 1 base and the J gene lost 9 bases, with 10 bases spanning the gap. The germline CDR1 and CDR2 sequences are SGHTA and FQGNSA. In DNA form, the CDR3 reads TGTGCCAGCAGCTTAGGGGGGGGGCCTGAGCAGTTCTTC. It translates to CASSLGGGPEQFF.

This chain connects TRBV15 to TRBJ2-4; possibly TRBD1 or TRBD2 for D (7 bases each). With 1 base removed from V and 2 bases from J, the gap between germline ends came to 15 bases. This CDR3 comprises 17 residues. The germline V gene encodes CDR1 LNHNV and CDR2 YYDKDF (reference sequence). The CDR3 here is CATSRVGGGQSKNIQYF. DNA of the CDR3: TGTGCCACCAGCAGAGTGGGAGGGGGCCAGTCCAAAAACATTCAGTACTTC.

This clonotype was detected ten times or more. The chain joins TRBV15 to TRBJ2-1, with 8 positions matching TRBD2. The CDR3 runs 13 residues. Trimming took 0 bases from V and 13 from J; bases not matched to a gene: 5. Germline V gene data show CDR1 as LNHNV and CDR2 as YYDKDF (reference sequence). The CDR3 sequence: CATSREGTSDQFF. In nucleotides, the CDR3 is TGTGCCACCAGCAGAGAGGGGACTAGTGATCAGTTCTTC.

The CDR3, as DNA: TGTGCCAGCAGCTCAGGGGCCCGGGCCCAGTACTTC. This codes for CASSSGARAQYF. The rearrangement joins TRBV7-2 to TRBJ2-5; D is perhaps TRBD1 (6 bases). The CDR3 has 12 amino acids. Germline CDR1 is SGHTA and CDR2 is FQGNSA. Between the trimmed V and J ends, which lost 4 bases and 9 bases, there was a span of 12 bases.

The CDR3 is CASLNSGGANEQFF. The CDR3 DNA is TGTGCCAGCTTAAATAGCGGGGGGGCCAATGAGCAGTTCTTC. The chain employs TRBV6-1 and TRBJ2-1, with 11 bases fitting TRBD2. This CDR3 contains 14 residues. V shed 8 bases, J shed 6 bases, and the junction held 6 bases outside the gene matches. The V gene's germline CDR1 is MNHNS and CDR2 SASEGT.

V is TRBV29-1 and J is TRBJ2-1, with unresolved D. The V end lost 4 bases, the J end lost 0 bases, and 10 bases lay between the germline ends. From germline, CDR1 is SQVTM and CDR2 ANQGSEA. The CDR3 extends over 14 amino acids. This CDR3 reads CSVARRSSYNEQFF. In DNA, the CDR3 is TGCAGCGTTGCGCGGAGAAGCTCCTACAATGAGCAGTTCTTC.

In this sample, this clonotype turned up a few times. This chain links TRBV11-2 with TRBJ2-2; perhaps TRBD1 as D (6 bases). Germline-derived CDR1 and CDR2 are SGHAT and FQNNGV. The CDR3 is 16 amino acids. V lost 2 bases and J lost 5, with 15 bases in between. The CDR3 loop is CASSLLPGTPTGELFF. The CDR3 nucleotides are TGTGCCAGCAGCTTACTACCCGGGACACCTACCGGGGAGCTGTTTTTT.

The rearrangement uses TRBV7-6 and TRBJ2-3, with 10 bases identical to TRBD2. The J segment lost 0 bases and the V segment lost 0 bases, leaving 6 bases of the junction unmatched. Germline V gives CDR1 SGHVS, CDR2 FNYEAQ. The CDR3 is 18 amino acids. This CDR3 is CASSLATSGTTSTDTQYF. The CDR3 coding sequence is TGTGCCAGCAGCTTAGCAACTAGCGGGACTACTAGCACAGATACGCAGTATTTT. Full variable domain (missing parts from reference TRBV7-6 and TRBJ2-3): GAGVSQSPRYKVTKRGQDVALRCDPISGHVSLYWYRQALGQGPEFLTYFNYEAQQDKSGLPNDRFSAERPEGSISTLTIQRTEQRDSAMYRCASSLATSGTTSTDTQYFGPGTRLTVL.

The rearrangement joins TRBV11-2 to TRBJ2-1, with TRBD2 matching over 14 bases. Germline loops: CDR1 SGHAT, CDR2 FQNNGV. The CDR3 has 15 amino acids. V gave up 1 base and J gave up 10 bases; unmatched junction bases: 3. CDR3 in DNA: TGTGCCAGCAGCTTAGCGGGACTAGCGGGGGTAGAGCAGTTCTTC. This gives the protein CASSLAGLAGVEQFF. The full variable domain, in which reference TRBV11-2 and TRBJ2-1 provide the parts outside the CDR3, is EAGVAQSPRYKIIEKRQSVAFWCNPISGHATLYWYQQILGQGPKLLIQFQNNGVVDDSQLPKDRFSAERLKGVDSTLKIQPAKLEDSAVYLCASSLAGLAGVEQFFGPGTRLTVL.

DNA for the CDR3: TGTGCCAGCAGTTACGGTGTTAGCAATCAGCCCCAGCATTTT. It yields the protein CASSYGVSNQPQHF. This sequence joins TRBV12-3 or TRBV12-4 and TRBJ1-5; D unresolved. Trimming stripped 4 bases from V and 0 bases from J, with 7 bases between. This CDR3 comprises 14 residues.